This T cell receptor beta chain was obtained from a study of regulatory T cells in long-lasting Graves disease. Study background: New Graves' disease cases had less than 3 months of antithyroid drugs. Overall study findings and caveats: Preferential use of TRBV28, TRBJ1-2 and TRBJ2-5 was seen in persistent disease.

Time point defined: newly diagnosed GD, antithyroid drugs for less than 3 months. TCR sequences were obtained from RNA taken from PBMCs. From each patient, roughly 9 milliliters of peripheral blood was drawn and collected into an EDTA anticoagulant tube. V was clipped by 0 bases and J by 5 bases; unmatched bases: 6. The CDR3 loop spans 15 amino acids. Germline CDR1 reads MGHRA; CDR2 reads YSYEKL. This clonotype was observed a handful of times. Its antigen is undetermined. HTBI primers from iRepertoire and Arm-PCR of CDR3 regions yielded the TCR beta libraries. MiXCR, run by TCRdb on the multiplex PCR reads, gives a single entry per CDR3 protein. Of 200,000 to 250,000 distinct CDR3 sequences detected, 15% to 20% appear once; the ten largest clones hold approximately 12%. The data also belong to a second study, concerning T cells in Graves' hyperthyroidism and ophthalmopathy. That source reports: Clinical symptoms, serum thyroxine, TRAb, thyroid ultrasound and orbital computed tomography established diagnosis.

The clonotype comes from a woman aged 30 to 39 with Graves disease. This chain links TRBV4-1 with TRBJ2-7; 8 bases are shared with TRBD2. The input for sequencing was peripheral blood mononuclear cells (PBMCs), taken at new diagnosis, from a patient treated with antithyroid drugs. The CDR3 reads CASSQERSGKHEQYF. CDR3 nucleotides: TGCGCCAGCAGCCAAGAGCGTAGCGGGAAACACGAGCAGTACTTC.